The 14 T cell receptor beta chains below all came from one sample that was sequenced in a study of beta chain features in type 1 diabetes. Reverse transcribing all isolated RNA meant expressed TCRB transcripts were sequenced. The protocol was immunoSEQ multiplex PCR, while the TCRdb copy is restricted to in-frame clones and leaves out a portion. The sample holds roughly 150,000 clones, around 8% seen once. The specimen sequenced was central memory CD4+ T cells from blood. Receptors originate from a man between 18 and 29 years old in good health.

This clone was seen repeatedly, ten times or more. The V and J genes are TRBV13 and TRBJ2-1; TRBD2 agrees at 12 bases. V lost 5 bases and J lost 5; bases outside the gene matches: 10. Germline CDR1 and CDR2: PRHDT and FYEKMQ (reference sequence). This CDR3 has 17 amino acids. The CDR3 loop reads CASSPQVPSGGDNEQFF. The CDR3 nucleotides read TGTGCCAGCAGCCCCCAGGTCCCTAGCGGGGGGGACAATGAGCAGTTCTTC.

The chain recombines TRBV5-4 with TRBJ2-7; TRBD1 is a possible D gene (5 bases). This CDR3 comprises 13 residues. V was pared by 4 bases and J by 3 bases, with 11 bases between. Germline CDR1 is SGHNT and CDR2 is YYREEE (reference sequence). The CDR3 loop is CASSPGHHYEQYF. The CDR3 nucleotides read TGTGCCAGCAGCCCAGGACACCACTACGAGCAGTACTTC.

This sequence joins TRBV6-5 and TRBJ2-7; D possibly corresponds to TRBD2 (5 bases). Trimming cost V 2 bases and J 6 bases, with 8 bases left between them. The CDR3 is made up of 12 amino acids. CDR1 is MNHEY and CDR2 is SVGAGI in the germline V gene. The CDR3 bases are TGTGCCAGCAGTTACCGGGGTAGCGAGCAGTACTTC. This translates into CASSYRGSEQYF.

The CDR3 DNA reads TGTGCCAGCAGACCGACAGGGGGCTATGGCTACACCTTC. Translating gives CASRPTGGYGYTF. The chain uses TRBV27 and TRBJ1-2; the match to TRBD1 covers 9 bases. In germline, CDR1 is MNHEY, CDR2 SMNVEV (reference sequence). V gave up 6 bases and J gave up 4 bases; unmatched junction bases: 3. This CDR3 is 13 amino acids long.

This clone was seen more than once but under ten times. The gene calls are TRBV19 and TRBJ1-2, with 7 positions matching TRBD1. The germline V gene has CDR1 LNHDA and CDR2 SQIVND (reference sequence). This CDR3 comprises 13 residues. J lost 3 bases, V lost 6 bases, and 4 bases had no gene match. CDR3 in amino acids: CASRDDRDYGYTF. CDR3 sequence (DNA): TGTGCCAGTAGAGACGACAGGGACTATGGCTACACCTTC.

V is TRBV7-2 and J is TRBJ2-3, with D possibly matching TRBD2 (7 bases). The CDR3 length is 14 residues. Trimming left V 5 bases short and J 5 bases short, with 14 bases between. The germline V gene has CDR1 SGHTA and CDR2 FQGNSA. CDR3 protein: CASSQGGGKDTQYF. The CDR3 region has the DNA TGTGCCAGCAGCCAAGGGGGGGGAAAAGATACGCAGTATTTT.

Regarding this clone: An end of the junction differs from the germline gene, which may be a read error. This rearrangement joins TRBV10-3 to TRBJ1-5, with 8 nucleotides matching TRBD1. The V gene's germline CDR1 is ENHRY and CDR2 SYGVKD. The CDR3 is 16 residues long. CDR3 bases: TGTGCCATCAGTTCCAGGGGGCTGGATAGCAATCAGCTCCAGCATTTT. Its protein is CAISSRGLDSNQLQHF.

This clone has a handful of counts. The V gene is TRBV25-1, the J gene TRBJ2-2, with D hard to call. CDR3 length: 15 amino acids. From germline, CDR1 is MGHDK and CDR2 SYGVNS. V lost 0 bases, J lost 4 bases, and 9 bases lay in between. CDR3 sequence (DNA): TGTGCCAGCAGTGAATATATAACGCGCACCGGGGAGCTGTTTTTT. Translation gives CASSEYITRTGELFF.

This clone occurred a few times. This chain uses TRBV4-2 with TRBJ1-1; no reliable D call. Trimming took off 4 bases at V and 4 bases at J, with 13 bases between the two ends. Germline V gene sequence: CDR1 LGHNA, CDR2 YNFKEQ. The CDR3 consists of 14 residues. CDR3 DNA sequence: TGTGCCAGCAGCCGACTATTCGAGGGCACTGAAGCTTTCTTT. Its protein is CASSRLFEGTEAFF.

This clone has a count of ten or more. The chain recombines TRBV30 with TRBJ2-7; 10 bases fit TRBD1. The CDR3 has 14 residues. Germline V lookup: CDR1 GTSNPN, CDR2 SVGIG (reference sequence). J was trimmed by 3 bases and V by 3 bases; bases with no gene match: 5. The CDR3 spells CAWRRGDRGYEQYF. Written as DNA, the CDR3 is TGTGCCTGGAGGAGAGGGGACAGGGGCTACGAGCAGTACTTC.

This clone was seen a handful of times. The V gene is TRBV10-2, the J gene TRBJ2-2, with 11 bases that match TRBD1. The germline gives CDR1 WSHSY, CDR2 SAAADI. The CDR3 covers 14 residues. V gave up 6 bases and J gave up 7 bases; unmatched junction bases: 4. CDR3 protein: CASRDRGQDGELFF. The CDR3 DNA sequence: TGCGCCAGCAGGGACAGGGGGCAGGACGGGGAGCTGTTTTTT.

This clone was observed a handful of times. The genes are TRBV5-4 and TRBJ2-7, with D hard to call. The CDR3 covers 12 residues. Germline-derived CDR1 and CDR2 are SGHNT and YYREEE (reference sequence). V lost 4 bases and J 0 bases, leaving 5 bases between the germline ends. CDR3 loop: CASSRVSYEQYF. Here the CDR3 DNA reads TGTGCCAGCAGCCGGGTCTCCTACGAGCAGTACTTC.

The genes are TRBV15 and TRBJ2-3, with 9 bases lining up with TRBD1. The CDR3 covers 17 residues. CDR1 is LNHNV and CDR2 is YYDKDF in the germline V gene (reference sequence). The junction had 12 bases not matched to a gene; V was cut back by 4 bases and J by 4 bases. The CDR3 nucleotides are TGTGCCACCAGCAAGAATCCGGGACAGGGATACGCAGATACGCAGTATTTT. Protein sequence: CATSKNPGQGYADTQYF. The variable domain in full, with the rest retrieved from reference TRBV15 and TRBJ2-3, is DAMVIQNPRYQVTQFGKPVTLSCSQTLNHNVMYWYQQKSSQAPKLLFHYYDKDFNNEADTPDNFQSRRPNTSFCFLDIRSPGLGDTAMYLCATSKNPGQGYADTQYFGPGTRLTVL.

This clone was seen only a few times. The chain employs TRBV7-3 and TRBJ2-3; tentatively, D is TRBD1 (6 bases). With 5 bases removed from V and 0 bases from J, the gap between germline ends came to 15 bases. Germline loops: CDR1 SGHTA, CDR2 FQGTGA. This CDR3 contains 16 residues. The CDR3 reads CASSRTASTSTDTQYF. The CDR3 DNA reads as TGTGCCAGCAGCCGGACAGCGTCAACTAGCACAGATACGCAGTATTTT.